One T cell receptor (beta chain) is described in this entry. The data derive from a study of blood T cell repertoires in COVID-19. The CDR3 extends over 15 amino acids. The V gene lost 4 bases and the J gene lost 4 bases, with 17 bases spanning the gap. CDR1 and CDR2 (germline): SGHRS, YFSETQ. Clones were sequenced by immunoSEQ multiplex PCR, and TCRdb holds only the in-frame ones, with some missing. The profile shows about 40,000 clones, about 86% of them singletons. The receptor was derived from a man aged 50-59 years in a cohort sampled during active COVID-19. Input material: peripheral blood. The J gene is TRBJ1-2, the V gene TRBV5-1, with a tentative D call TRBD1 (5 bases). The CDR3 nucleotides read TGCGCCAGCAGCCCCCACATGGGACTTGGCTATGGCTACACCTTC. Amino acid sequence: CASSPHMGLGYGYTF.